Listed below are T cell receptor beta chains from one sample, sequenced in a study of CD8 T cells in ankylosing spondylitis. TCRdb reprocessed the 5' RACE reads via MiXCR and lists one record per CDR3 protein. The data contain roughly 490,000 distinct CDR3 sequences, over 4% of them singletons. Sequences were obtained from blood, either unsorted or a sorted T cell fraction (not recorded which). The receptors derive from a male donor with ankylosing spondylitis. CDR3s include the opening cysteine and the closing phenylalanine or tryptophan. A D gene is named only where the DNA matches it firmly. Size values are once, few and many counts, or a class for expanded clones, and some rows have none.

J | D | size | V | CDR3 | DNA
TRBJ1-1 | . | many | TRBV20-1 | CSARRGAEAFF | TGCAGTGCTAGGCGTGGTGCTGAAGCTTTCTTT
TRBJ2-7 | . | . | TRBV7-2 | CASSSIPTGFFSYEQYF | TGTGCCAGCAGCTCAATTCCGACAGGATTCTTTTCTTACGAGCAGTACTTC
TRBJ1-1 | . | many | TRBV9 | CASSPSGANTEAFF | TGTGCCAGCAGCCCAAGCGGGGCGAACACTGAAGCTTTCTTT
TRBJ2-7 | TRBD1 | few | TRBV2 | CATTDRSSYEQYF | TGTGCCACTACGGACAGGAGCTCCTACGAGCAGTACTTC
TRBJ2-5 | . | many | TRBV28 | CASSPGFLAQETQYF | TGTGCCAGCAGTCCGGGATTCCTAGCCCAAGAGACCCAGTACTTC
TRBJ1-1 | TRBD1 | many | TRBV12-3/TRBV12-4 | CASNYQAGQNEAFF | TGTGCCAGCAACTACCAGGCGGGACAGAATGAAGCTTTCTTT
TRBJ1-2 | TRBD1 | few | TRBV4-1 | CASSQAGQVVGYTF | TGCGCCAGCAGCCAAGCCGGACAGGTGGTTGGCTACACCTTC
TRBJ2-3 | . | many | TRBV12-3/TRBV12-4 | CASIGGPTDTQYF | TGTGCCAGCATAGGAGGGCCCACAGATACGCAGTATTTT
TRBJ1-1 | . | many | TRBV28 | CASRRTLNTEAFF | TGTGCCAGCCGCCGGACCCTGAACACTGAAGCTTTCTTT
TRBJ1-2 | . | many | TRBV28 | CASTLGMDVSYYTF | TGTGCCAGCACTCTCGGCATGGACGTGTCGTACTACACCTTC
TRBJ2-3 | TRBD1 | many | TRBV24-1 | CATSDVRQGFTDTQYF | TGTGCCACCAGTGATGTTCGACAGGGGTTCACAGATACGCAGTATTTT
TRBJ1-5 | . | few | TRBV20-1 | CSARGRVHQPQHF | TGCAGTGCTAGGGGGAGGGTCCATCAGCCCCAGCATTTT
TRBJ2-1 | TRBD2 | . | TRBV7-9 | CASSYKSSGSSYNEQFF | TGTGCCAGCAGCTACAAATCCAGCGGGAGCTCCTACAATGAGCAGTTCTTC
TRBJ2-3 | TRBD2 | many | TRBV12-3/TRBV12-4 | CASSWEGNTQYF | TGTGCCAGCAGCTGGGAGGGAAATACGCAGTATTTT
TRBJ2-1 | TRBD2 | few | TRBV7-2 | CASSPLAGGPIEQFF | TGTGCCAGCAGCCCACTAGCGGGAGGGCCTATTGAGCAGTTCTTC
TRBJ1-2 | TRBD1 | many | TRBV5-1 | CASSWTGANYGYTF | TGCGCCAGCAGCTGGACAGGGGCTAACTATGGCTACACCTTC
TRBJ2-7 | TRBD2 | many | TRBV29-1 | CSVEIAGGPPYEQYF | TGCAGCGTTGAGATAGCGGGAGGGCCACCCTACGAGCAGTACTTC
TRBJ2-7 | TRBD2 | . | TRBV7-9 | CASSFVFSGREYF | TGTGCCAGCAGCTTTGTGTTTAGCGGGAGGGAGTACTTC
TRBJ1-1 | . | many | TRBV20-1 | CSAKLTGFTEAFF | TGCAGTGCTAAACTAACAGGGTTCACTGAAGCTTTCTTT
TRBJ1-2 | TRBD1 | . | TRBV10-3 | CAIRGPGTGASDYGYTF | TGTGCCATCAGAGGCCCCGGGACAGGGGCTTCCGACTATGGCTACACCTTC
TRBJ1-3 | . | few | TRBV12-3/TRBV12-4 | CASSLEAVVGNTIYF | TGTGCCAGCAGTTTAGAGGCCGTTGTTGGAAACACCATATATTTT
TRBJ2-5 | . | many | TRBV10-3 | CAISSRDQETQYF | TGTGCCATCAGTTCAAGGGATCAAGAGACCCAGTACTTC
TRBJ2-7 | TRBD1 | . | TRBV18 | CASSPDREFYEQYF | TGTGCCAGCTCACCGGACAGGGAGTTCTACGAGCAGTACTTC
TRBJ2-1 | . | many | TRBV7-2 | CASSWSSYNEQFF | TGTGCCAGCAGCTGGAGCTCCTACAATGAGCAGTTCTTC
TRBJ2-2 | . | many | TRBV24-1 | CATSDLTGELFF | TGTGCCACCAGTGATTTGACCGGGGAGCTGTTTTTT
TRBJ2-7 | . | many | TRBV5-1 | CASSLAGTNSYEQYF | TGCGCCAGCAGCCTGGCAGGGACCAACTCCTACGAGCAGTACTTC
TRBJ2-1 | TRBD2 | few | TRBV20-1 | CCAKLSTSGRINEQFF | TGCTGTGCTAAACTATCGACTAGCGGGAGAATAAATGAGCAGTTCTTC